A single sample gave rise to the 5 T cell receptor beta chains below, sequenced in a study of OX40 agonist ivuxolimab in advanced cancers. Generated by immunoSEQ multiplex PCR, the TCRdb table keeps only in-frame clones and is missing some. The top ten hold around 0.5% of the sample, which has 60,000 to 100,000 clones, roughly 90% seen once. Sequences were derived from CD4+ or CD8+ T cells sorted from blood, sampled in a trial of the OX40 agonist ivuxolimab. These TCRs come from an adult with an advanced solid tumor such as melanoma, head and neck, liver or kidney cancer.

The genes are TRBV5-1 and TRBJ2-7; D is perhaps TRBD1 (5 bases). Germline CDR1 SGHRS, CDR2 YFSETQ. The length of the CDR3 is 14 residues. The ends were cut back, 3 bases at V and 7 bases at J, with 17 bases in the middle. The CDR3 bases are TGCGCCAGCAGCTGGACAAATCAGGCCGGGGAGCAGTACTTC. Its translation: CASSWTNQAGEQYF.

This chain joins TRBV29-1 and TRBJ2-1; 9 nucleotides align to TRBD2. This CDR3 has 16 amino acids. Germline V CDR1 and CDR2: SQVTM, ANQGSEA. The V gene end was trimmed by 0 bases and the J gene end by 5 bases; junction bases not matched to a gene: 8. The CDR3 loop reads CSVEDAGLARHNEQFF. The CDR3 bases are TGCAGCGTTGAAGATGCCGGACTAGCGAGGCACAATGAGCAGTTCTTC.

The rearrangement joins TRBV11-1 to TRBJ1-2; D is uncertain. The CDR3 is 14 residues long. Germline CDR1 and CDR2: SGHAT and FQDESV (reference sequence). Trimming removed 4 bases at V and 10 bases at J, with 19 bases between. The CDR3 DNA sequence: TGTGCCAGCAGCTCTACGTCAGGAATTAAGGACTACACCTTC. Protein sequence: CASSSTSGIKDYTF.

This clone was counted only a few times. This chain links TRBV2 with TRBJ1-5; possible D gene TRBD1, 5 bases. The ends were cut back, 5 bases at V and 1 base at J, with 9 bases in the middle. The CDR3 contains 14 residues. CDR1 and CDR2 from the germline V gene are SNHLY and FYNNEI. CDR3 DNA: TGTGCCAGCAGTCGGGACGGCAGCAATCAGCCCCAGCATTTT. Translating gives CASSRDGSNQPQHF.

J is TRBJ2-1 and V is TRBV20-1; D gene uncertain. Trimming removed 6 bases at V and 8 bases at J, with 11 bases between. CDR1 and CDR2 from the germline V gene are DFQATT and SNEGSKA (reference sequence). There are 11 residues in the CDR3. The CDR3 is CSAKTGDEQFF. The CDR3 bases are TGCAGTGCAAAGACGGGTGATGAGCAGTTCTTC.